This T cell receptor (beta chain) comes out of a study of blood T cell repertoires in COVID-19. CDR1 is MNHEY and CDR2 is SVGAGI in the germline V gene. The CDR3 length is 13 residues. The germline V and J ends were trimmed by 6 bases and 1 base, with 8 bases remaining between them. Under the authors' procedure: Researchers report that nucleated cell counts were estimated from reference gene primer amplification. Using immunoSEQ multiplex PCR, the repertoire was profiled, and TCRdb retains in-frame clones only, with some absent. V and J calls and clone size are given by that table; D and trimming were obtained from the DNA. The sample contains about 380,000 clones, 85% of which appear only once.

Material: peripheral blood. The origin of this receptor is a woman between 18 and 30 years old with acute or convalescent COVID-19. This chain connects TRBV6-5 to TRBJ2-3, with a weak D call TRBD1 (5 bases). CDR3 DNA sequence: TGTGCCAGCAGGAAGACAGGCACAGATACGCAGTATTTT. Its protein product is CASRKTGTDTQYF.